This T cell receptor (beta chain) was sequenced for a study of cytomegalovirus exposure and HLA in healthy donors. Study in general: Some 85 million unique TCRs, all from HLA-typed donors, were included in an early release of the data.

Study results and caveats: The study recorded 150 to 200 TCR beta chains that were cytomegalovirus-associated. In a later analysis, at a false discovery rate of 0.05, 16,951 TCR beta sequences matched HLA alleles.

With V trimmed by 2 bases and J by 4 bases, 7 bases remained unmatched. This CDR3 has 16 amino acids. Germline V lookup: CDR1 SNHLY, CDR2 FYNNEI. PCR amplification relied on 60 Vbeta primers (plus 13 Jbeta primers). This table comes from immunoSEQ multiplex PCR, and its TCRdb copy is limited to in-frame clones, with some not included. The sample comprises 100,000 to 150,000 clones, 80% of which are singletons, and 1% rests with the top ten. About this clone: No antigen is known for it.

V and J are TRBV2 and TRBJ1-5; TRBD1 aligns across 8 bases. The sequencing input was PBMCs. The TCR sequence derives from a man between 35 and 55 years old in good health and CMV-seronegative. The CDR3 is CASSEFGTGVNQPQHF. The CDR3 bases are TGTGCCAGCAGTGAATTTGGGACAGGCGTAAATCAGCCCCAGCATTTT.